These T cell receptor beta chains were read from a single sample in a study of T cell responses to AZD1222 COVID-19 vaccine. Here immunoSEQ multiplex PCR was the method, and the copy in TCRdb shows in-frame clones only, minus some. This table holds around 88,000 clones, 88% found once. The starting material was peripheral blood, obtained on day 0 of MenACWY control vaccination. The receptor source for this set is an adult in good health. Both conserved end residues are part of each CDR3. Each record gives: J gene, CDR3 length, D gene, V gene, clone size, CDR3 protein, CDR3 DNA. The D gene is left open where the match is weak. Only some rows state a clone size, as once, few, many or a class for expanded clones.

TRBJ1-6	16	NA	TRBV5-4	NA	CASSLGGTGPDSPLHF	TGTGCCAGCAGCTTGGGGGGTACAGGGCCAGATTCACCCCTCCACTTT
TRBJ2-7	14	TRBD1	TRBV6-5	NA	CASSSGGMGYEQYF	TGTGCCAGCAGTTCAGGGGGCATGGGGTACGAGCAGTACTTC
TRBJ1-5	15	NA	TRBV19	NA	CASSIAADTNQPQHF	TGTGCCAGTAGTATAGCGGCTGATACCAATCAGCCCCAGCATTTT
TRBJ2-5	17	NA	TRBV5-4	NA	CASSPGVMGGPQETQYF	TGTGCCAGCAGTCCTGGAGTGATGGGGGGACCCCAAGAGACCCAGTACTTC
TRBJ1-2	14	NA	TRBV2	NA	CASSGDGEGYGYTF	TGTGCCAGCAGTGGGGACGGGGAGGGCTATGGCTACACCTTC
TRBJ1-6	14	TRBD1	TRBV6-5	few	CASISDRGFSPLHF	TGTGCCAGCATAAGTGACAGGGGCTTTTCACCCCTCCACTTT
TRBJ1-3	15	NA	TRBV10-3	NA	CAISESTGSGNTIYF	TGTGCCATCAGTGAGTCCACAGGCTCTGGAAACACCATATATTTT
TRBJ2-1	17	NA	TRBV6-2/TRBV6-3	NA	CASSYSTLLALKDEQFF	TGTGCCAGCAGTTACTCCACTCTCCTGGCCCTTAAGGATGAGCAGTTCTTC
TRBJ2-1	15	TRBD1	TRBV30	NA	CAWSVRGQGRDEQFF	TGTGCCTGGAGTGTACGCGGACAGGGTCGAGATGAGCAGTTCTTC
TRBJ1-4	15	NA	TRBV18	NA	CASSPTGTQNEKLFF	TGTGCCAGCTCGCCGACCGGGACCCAGAATGAAAAACTGTTTTTT
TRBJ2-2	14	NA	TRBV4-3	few	CASSLRGNTGELFF	TGCGCCAGCAGCCTCCGGGGCAACACCGGGGAGCTGTTTTTT
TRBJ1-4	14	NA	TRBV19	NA	CASSPRPSNEKLFF	TGTGCCAGTAGTCCCCGGCCATCTAATGAAAAACTGTTTTTT
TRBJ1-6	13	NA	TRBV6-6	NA	CASEGGINSPLHF	TGTGCCAGCGAAGGGGGGATTAATTCACCCCTCCACTTT
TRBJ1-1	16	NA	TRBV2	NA	CASSEKGQGMNTEAFF	TGTGCCAGCAGTGAAAAGGGTCAGGGGATGAACACTGAAGCTTTCTTT
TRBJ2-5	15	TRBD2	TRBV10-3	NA	CATSGLAGYQETQYF	TGTGCCACCTCGGGACTAGCGGGGTACCAAGAGACCCAGTACTTC
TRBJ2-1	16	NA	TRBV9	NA	CASSVSPGETYNEQFF	TGTGCCAGCAGCGTTTCCCCGGGGGAAACCTACAATGAGCAGTTCTTC
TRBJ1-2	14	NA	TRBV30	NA	CAWREGRERGGYTF	TGTGCCTGGAGGGAGGGCAGGGAGAGGGGCGGCTACACCTTC
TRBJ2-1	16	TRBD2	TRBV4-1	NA	CASSQVTSGGWGEQFF	TGCGCCAGCAGCCAAGTGACTAGCGGGGGCTGGGGTGAGCAGTTCTTC
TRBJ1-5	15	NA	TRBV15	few	CATSRDNSESRPQHF	TGTGCCACCAGCAGAGATAACAGTGAGAGTAGGCCCCAGCATTTT
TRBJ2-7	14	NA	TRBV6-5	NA	CASTIPVTRGEQYF	TGTGCCAGCACCATCCCGGTCACCAGGGGCGAGCAGTACTTC
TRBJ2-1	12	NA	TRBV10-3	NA	CAISPRRNEQFF	TGTGCCATCAGTCCAAGGCGCAATGAGCAGTTCTTC
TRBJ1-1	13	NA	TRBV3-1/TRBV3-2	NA	CASSQSRGTEAFF	TGTGCCAGCAGCCAATCTAGGGGCACTGAAGCTTTCTTT
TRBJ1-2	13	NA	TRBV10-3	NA	CAISDQVGYGYTF	TGTGCCATCAGTGATCAGGTTGGCTATGGCTACACCTTC
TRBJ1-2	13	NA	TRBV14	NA	CASSSDRVGGYTF	TGTGCCAGCAGCTCCGATCGGGTGGGCGGCTACACCTTC
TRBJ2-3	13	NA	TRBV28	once	CASKEGRTDTQYF	TGTGCCAGCAAGGAGGGCCGCACAGATACGCAGTATTTT
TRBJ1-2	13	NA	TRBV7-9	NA	CASSLAGNYGYTF	TGTGCCAGCAGCTTAGCGGGAAACTATGGCTACACCTTC
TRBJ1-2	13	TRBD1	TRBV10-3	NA	CAISPQGEDGYTF	TGTGCCATCAGTCCGCAGGGGGAGGATGGCTACACCTTC
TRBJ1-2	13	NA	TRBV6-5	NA	CASSRDGQTGYTF	TGTGCCAGCAGCCGGGACGGCCAGACAGGCTACACCTTC
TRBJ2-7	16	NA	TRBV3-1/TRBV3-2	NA	CASSQDVERGVYEQYF	TGTGCCAGCAGCCAAGATGTGGAGAGGGGGGTTTACGAGCAGTACTTC
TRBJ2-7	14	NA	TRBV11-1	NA	CASSAQQGLGEQYF	TGTGCCAGCAGCGCCCAACAGGGTTTGGGCGAGCAGTACTTC
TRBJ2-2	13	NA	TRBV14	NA	CASSQKNTGELFF	TGTGCCAGCAGCCAAAAGAACACCGGGGAGCTGTTTTTT
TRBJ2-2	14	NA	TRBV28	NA	CASSLPRTVGELFF	TGTGCCAGCAGTTTACCTCGGACAGTGGGGGAGCTGTTTTTT
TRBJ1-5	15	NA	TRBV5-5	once	CASTADGGSNQPQHF	TGTGCCAGCACCGCCGACGGGGGAAGCAATCAGCCCCAGCATTTT
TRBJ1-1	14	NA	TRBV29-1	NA	CSVVSYRGNTEAFF	TGCAGCGTTGTATCTTACCGGGGGAACACTGAAGCTTTCTTT
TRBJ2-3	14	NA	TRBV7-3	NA	CASSFGPSTDTQYF	TGTGCCAGCAGCTTTGGTCCTAGCACAGATACGCAGTATTTT
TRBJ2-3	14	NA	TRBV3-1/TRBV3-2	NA	CASNSRESTDTQYF	TGTGCCAGCAATTCCCGCGAGAGCACAGATACGCAGTATTTT
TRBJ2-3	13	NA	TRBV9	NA	CASSVGTTDTQYF	TGTGCCAGCAGCGTAGGGACGACAGATACGCAGTATTTT
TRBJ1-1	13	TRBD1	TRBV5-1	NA	CASSRTGDTEAFF	TGCGCCAGCAGCCGGACAGGGGACACTGAAGCTTTCTTT
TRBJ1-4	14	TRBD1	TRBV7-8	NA	CASSLGTGDEKLFF	TGTGCCAGCAGCTTAGGGACAGGGGATGAAAAACTGTTTTTT
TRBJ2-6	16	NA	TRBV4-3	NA	CASSQDRSSGANVLTF	TGCGCCAGCAGCCAAGATCGCAGCTCTGGGGCCAACGTCCTGACTTTC
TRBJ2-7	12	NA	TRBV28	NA	CASSLSNYEQYF	TGTGCCAGCAGTTTATCTAACTACGAGCAGTACTTC